The present TCR beta chain was sequenced within a study of control samples from healthy donors and cancer patients. Measured with immunoSEQ multiplex PCR; TCRdb has only the in-frame clones, and not every one. This sample has about 110,000 clones; around four fifths occur once, and the top ten carry 13%. V lost 10 bases, J lost 5 bases, and 3 bases stayed unmatched. The V gene's germline CDR1 is WNHNN and CDR2 SYGVQD (reference sequence). CDR3 length: 11 residues. This clone showed up just a few times. This chain uses TRBV10-1 with TRBJ2-3; 7 nucleotides align to TRBD2. The receptor was derived from a woman in her 50s in good health. Sample: blood. CDR3 amino acids: CAMGGEDTQYF. In nucleotides, the CDR3 is TGCGCCATGGGGGGGGAAGATACGCAGTATTTT.